This record concerns one T cell receptor beta chain sequence. Trimming took 9 bases from V and 9 from J; bases not matched to a gene: 14. CDR3 size: 13 residues. Only in-frame clones appear in the TCRdb table, and some are missing; sequencing was by immunoSEQ multiplex PCR. Among over 75,000 clones listed, roughly 90% were seen once. This record belongs to a study of T cell responses to AZD1222 COVID-19 vaccine. The source material was peripheral blood, sampled on day 0 of AZD1222 vaccination. The receptor comes from an adult in good health. The V and J genes are TRBV12-3 or TRBV12-4 and TRBJ2-7, with 7 nucleotides matching TRBD2. In DNA, the CDR3 is TGTGCCAGTTCTCGGGAGGCCCGCCTTGGGCAGTACTTC. As protein: CASSREARLGQYF.